This T cell receptor beta chain stems from a study of T cell changes during pregnancy in multiple sclerosis. CDR3 length: 13 residues. V was trimmed by 4 bases and J by 2 bases, leaving 10 bases between them. Germline CDR1 reads SGHTS; CDR2 reads YDEGEE. Using immunoSEQ multiplex PCR, the repertoire was profiled, and TCRdb retains in-frame clones only, with some absent. This sample has approximately 100,000 clones, with about 94% found just once. The chain has TRBV5-8 and TRBJ2-7; possible D gene TRBD1, 5 bases. This clonotype originated in a female donor with multiple sclerosis, enrolled in a pregnancy study. The specimen comprised peripheral blood, sampled in the third trimester of pregnancy. For the CDR3, the DNA is TGTGCCAGCAGCAGAACAGGTACCTACGAGCAGTACTTC. This gives the protein CASSRTGTYEQYF.